The 27 T cell receptor beta chains in this list originate from one sample, sequenced in a study of beta chain features in type 1 diabetes. Study-wide points: People with Type 1 diabetes carried modestly yet significantly shorter TCRB CDR3s in all four CD4+ subsets.

Their antigens are not known. cDNA synthesis used the whole RNA isolate, giving expressed TCRB sequences. Using immunoSEQ multiplex PCR, the repertoire was profiled, and TCRdb retains in-frame clones only, with some absent. The sample contains hundreds of thousands of clones, 11% of which appear only once. Material: naive CD4+ T cells from blood. Receptor source: a young man with type 1 diabetes.

This clone has only a few counts. The rearrangement links TRBV10-3 to TRBJ1-1; possible D gene TRBD1, 5 bases. Germline CDR1 is ENHRY and CDR2 is SYGVKD. Trimming took 11 bases from V and 3 from J, leaving 16 bases between them. The CDR3 runs to 13 residues. This CDR3 is CASRDLSDTEAFF. The CDR3 DNA reads TGTGCCTCGCGGGACCTATCGGACACTGAAGCTTTCTTT.

The J gene is TRBJ2-3, the V gene TRBV9; perhaps TRBD2 as D (7 bases). CDR1 is SGDLS and CDR2 is YYNGEE in the germline V gene. This CDR3 has 15 amino acids. V was shortened by 3 bases and J by 2 bases, with 13 bases between the two germline ends. The DNA of the CDR3 is TGTGCCAGCAGCGCCGGGGGGCACAACACAGATACGCAGTATTTT. Its protein is CASSAGGHNTDTQYF.

This clone occurred a few times. This sequence joins TRBV28 and TRBJ2-5; D perhaps matches TRBD2 (6 bases). Germline CDR1 MDHEN, CDR2 SYDVKM. V was cut by 7 bases and J by 1 base, with 10 bases left in between. The CDR3 has 13 amino acids. DNA for the CDR3: TGTGCCAGCACCTCCGGGGGCCAAGAGACCCAGTACTTC. This gives the protein CASTSGGQETQYF.

This clone has a handful of counts. J is TRBJ2-1 and V is TRBV5-1; weak D call: TRBD2 (5 bases). The CDR3 length is 17 residues. In germline, CDR1 is SGHRS, CDR2 YFSETQ. Trimming took 4 bases from V and 0 from J, leaving 17 bases between them. CDR3 protein: CASSPPEASSSYNEQFF. Written as DNA, the CDR3 is TGCGCCAGCAGCCCCCCGGAGGCGAGTAGCTCCTACAATGAGCAGTTCTTC.

The chain joins TRBV18 to TRBJ1-1, with TRBD1 identical over 7 bases. Germline V CDR1 and CDR2: KGHSH, LQKENI. Trimming removed 5 bases from V and 5 bases from J; junction bases left unmatched: 8. The CDR3 consists of 14 residues. CDR3 nucleotide sequence: TGTGCCAGCTCAGAACAGGGGATGCGGACTGAAGCTTTCTTT. Its protein product is CASSEQGMRTEAFF.

This clone occurred a few times. The chain links TRBV11-2 to TRBJ1-1; TRBD1 is a possible D gene (6 bases). CDR3 length equals 13 residues. V was cut by 5 bases and J by 1 base, with 8 bases left in between. Per the germline V gene, CDR1 is SGHAT and CDR2 is FQNNGV. This CDR3 reads CASSEQGNTEAFF. In nucleotides, the CDR3 is TGTGCCAGCAGCGAACAGGGGAACACTGAAGCTTTCTTT.

J is TRBJ2-6 and V is TRBV5-1; 8 nucleotides match TRBD1. V gave up 4 bases and J gave up 2 bases; unmatched junction bases: 2. The CDR3 loop spans 15 amino acids. Germline V gene sequence: CDR1 SGHRS, CDR2 YFSETQ. The DNA of the CDR3 is TGCGCCAGCAGCCTGACAGGGGCTGGGGCCAACGTCCTGACTTTC. Amino acids: CASSLTGAGANVLTF.

This clone was seen a few times. The genes are TRBV11-2 and TRBJ2-7, with 10 bases aligning to TRBD1. Germline V gene sequence: CDR1 SGHAT, CDR2 FQNNGV. V was clipped by 5 bases and J by 2 bases; unmatched bases: 9. This CDR3 has 16 amino acids. As DNA, the CDR3 is TGTGCCAGCAGCATTCTCCGGGACAGGGGCCCCTACGAGCAGTACTTC. Its protein product is CASSILRDRGPYEQYF.

The chain couples TRBV14 to TRBJ2-1; 7 positions match TRBD1. Germline loops: CDR1 SGHDN, CDR2 FVKESK. The CDR3 has 15 residues. V lost 4 bases to trimming and J lost 2 bases; unmatched junction nucleotides: 5. The CDR3 region is CASSPLGTAYNEQFF. The CDR3 DNA reads TGTGCCAGCAGCCCCCTCGGGACAGCCTACAATGAGCAGTTCTTC.

The chain combines TRBV4-1 with TRBJ2-7, with a tentative D call TRBD2 (6 bases). V was clipped by 0 bases and J by 7 bases, with 19 bases between them. The germline V gene has CDR1 MGHRA and CDR2 YSYEKL. The CDR3 is 16 amino acids. This CDR3 is CASSQDDRLARGEQYF. The DNA for the CDR3 is TGCGCCAGCAGCCAAGATGACAGACTTGCTCGGGGGGAGCAGTACTTC.

This clone was seen more than once but under ten times. V is TRBV5-1 and J is TRBJ1-1; D is undetermined. V was pared by 0 bases and J by 2 bases, with 8 bases between. This CDR3 is 14 amino acids long. Per germline, CDR1 SGHRS and CDR2 YFSETQ. The CDR3 is CASSLGQINTEAFF. The CDR3 DNA follows: TGCGCCAGCAGCTTGGGACAAATTAACACTGAAGCTTTCTTT.

A few counts support this clone. The genes are TRBV4-2 and TRBJ2-3, with 8 bases lining up with TRBD2. CDR1 is LGHNA, CDR2 YNFKEQ, per germline. This CDR3 is built from 14 residues. Unmatched junction bases numbered 2, after V lost 3 bases and J lost 3 bases. CDR3 sequence reads: CASSHGGATDTQYF. CDR3 sequence (DNA): TGTGCCAGCAGCCACGGGGGGGCTACAGATACGCAGTATTTT.

The rearrangement links TRBV5-6 to TRBJ2-3, with unresolved D. CDR1 is SGHDT and CDR2 is YYEEEE in the germline V gene. V was cut by 4 bases and J by 6 bases, with 12 bases left in between. This CDR3 contains 13 residues. The chain's CDR3 is CASSLWSEDTQYF. The CDR3, as DNA: TGTGCCAGCAGCCTATGGAGTGAGGATACGCAGTATTTT.

The genes are TRBV4-2 and TRBJ1-1, with unresolved D. The V end lost 5 bases, the J end lost 4 bases, and 14 bases lay between the germline ends. The CDR3 runs to 14 residues. CDR1 LGHNA and CDR2 YNFKEQ come from the germline V gene. CDR3 amino acids: CASSERLMGTEAFF. As DNA, the CDR3 is TGTGCCAGCAGCGAACGACTTATGGGCACTGAAGCTTTCTTT.

There are a few counts of this clone. J is TRBJ2-5 and V is TRBV5-1, with TRBD2 identical over 8 bases. The CDR3 has 15 amino acids. With 4 bases clipped from V and 1 base from J, the junction kept 6 bases outside the gene matches. Germline V gene lookup returns CDR1 SGHRS and CDR2 YFSETQ. The CDR3 coding sequence is TGCGCCAGCAGCCCCCGGGAGGGTCTCCAAGAGACCCAGTACTTC. It is translated as CASSPREGLQETQYF.

J is TRBJ1-4 and V is TRBV9, with D possibly matching TRBD1 (6 bases). The CDR3 is 15 amino acids. CDR1 is SGDLS and CDR2 is YYNGEE in the germline V gene. Trimming stripped 0 bases from V and 6 bases from J, with 12 bases between. The CDR3 bases are TGTGCCAGCAGCGTAGAAACAGGGCGGTATGAAAAACTGTTTTTT. Translating gives CASSVETGRYEKLFF.

The table lists this clone with a few counts. The identical CDR3 is also encoded by other nucleotide sequences in the sample. J is TRBJ1-1 and V is TRBV2; unclear D gene. The CDR3 totals 11 residues. Looked up from germline, CDR1 is SNHLY and CDR2 is FYNNEI. With 5 bases removed from V and 4 bases from J, the gap between germline ends came to 5 bases. CDR3: CASSRGTEAFF. CDR3 sequence (DNA): TGTGCCAGCAGTCGGGGCACTGAAGCTTTCTTT.

The chain joins TRBV5-1 to TRBJ2-5; 10 bases are shared with TRBD1. The CDR3 contains 15 residues. The germline gives CDR1 SGHRS, CDR2 YFSETQ. V was pared by 5 bases and J by 6 bases, with 10 bases of the junction left unmatched. The chain's CDR3 is CASSTADRGQKTQYF. CDR3 coding DNA: TGCGCCAGCAGTACCGCAGACAGGGGGCAGAAGACCCAGTACTTC.

V gene TRBV7-2 combines with J gene TRBJ2-5; maybe TRBD1 (5 bases). The V end was cut by 4 bases, the J end by 7 bases, with 7 bases between. Germline CDR1 and CDR2: SGHTA and FQGNSA. The CDR3 covers 11 residues. This CDR3 reads CASSSQGTQYF. The CDR3 DNA reads TGTGCCAGCAGCTCCCAGGGGACCCAGTACTTC.

The chain joins TRBV18 to TRBJ2-5, with TRBD1 matching 9 bases. CDR3 length: 12 amino acids. With 6 bases clipped from V and 4 bases from J, the junction kept 0 bases outside the gene matches. From germline, CDR1 is KGHSH and CDR2 LQKENI. The CDR3: CASSGQGETQYF. The CDR3 nucleotides read TGTGCCAGCTCGGGACAGGGAGAGACCCAGTACTTC.

The V gene is TRBV19, the J gene TRBJ1-1; 11 positions agree with TRBD1. The V segment lost 3 bases and the J segment 4 bases; nucleotides outside the gene matches: 4. CDR3 size: 15 residues. Germline V CDR1 and CDR2: LNHDA, SQIVND (reference sequence). This chain's CDR3 is CASSIPGQGGTEAFF. For the CDR3, the DNA is TGTGCCAGTAGTATTCCGGGACAGGGGGGCACTGAAGCTTTCTTT.

The genes are TRBV19 and TRBJ1-1; 8 bases are a match to TRBD1. V dropped 7 bases and J dropped 1; count of bases not matched to a gene: 8. Looked up from germline, CDR1 is LNHDA and CDR2 is SQIVND (reference sequence). The CDR3 consists of 15 residues. CDR3 residues: CASTNQGAPNTEAFF. The CDR3, as DNA: TGTGCCAGTACAAATCAGGGGGCGCCGAACACTGAAGCTTTCTTT.

The chain is built from TRBV29-1 and TRBJ2-7; D is perhaps TRBD1 (5 bases). Per the germline V gene, CDR1 is SQVTM and CDR2 is ANQGSEA. The CDR3 totals 13 residues. V was trimmed by 5 bases and J by 5 bases, leaving 16 bases between them. The CDR3 DNA is TGCAGCGTTTGTCTGGGTGGCAGGGACGAGCAGTACTTC. Its translation is CSVCLGGRDEQYF.

There are a few counts of this clone. The CDR3 protein is CASSVASPREQFF. Written as DNA, the CDR3 is TGTGCCAGCAGCGTAGCTAGTCCTCGGGAGCAGTTCTTC. This chain joins TRBV9 and TRBJ2-1; D gene ambiguous. Germline lookup yields CDR1 SGDLS and CDR2 YYNGEE. V lost 0 bases and J lost 10, with 11 bases in between. This CDR3 contains 13 residues.

This clone was seen a few times. The chain uses TRBV6-1 and TRBJ1-6; D is undetermined. The CDR3 covers 13 residues. With 5 bases removed from V and 5 bases from J, the gap between germline ends came to 7 bases. Germline-derived CDR1 and CDR2 are MNHNS and SASEGT. The CDR3 bases are TGTGCCAGCAGTAGCGAGGATAATTCACCCCTCCACTTT. As protein: CASSSEDNSPLHF.

This clone was seen more than once but under ten times. This chain joins TRBV10-3 and TRBJ2-7; 7 nucleotides align to TRBD1. J was trimmed by 2 bases and V by 10 bases; bases with no gene match: 11. CDR1 and CDR2 from the germline V gene are ENHRY and SYGVKD. CDR3 length equals 14 residues. The CDR3 DNA is TGTGCCACCCTCGCGGCAGGGGGAACCTACGAGCAGTACTTC. Translated: CATLAAGGTYEQYF.

This clone was seen a handful of times. This sample also contains other DNA sequences that code for the same CDR3. This chain connects TRBV15 to TRBJ2-5; D unclear. Germline V gene lookup returns CDR1 LNHNV and CDR2 YYDKDF (reference sequence). Trimming left V 0 bases short and J 3 bases short, with 8 bases between. The CDR3 totals 14 residues. The CDR3 DNA sequence: TGTGCCACCAGCAGAGATCTGGCAGAAGAGACCCAGTACTTC. This encodes CATSRDLAEETQYF.